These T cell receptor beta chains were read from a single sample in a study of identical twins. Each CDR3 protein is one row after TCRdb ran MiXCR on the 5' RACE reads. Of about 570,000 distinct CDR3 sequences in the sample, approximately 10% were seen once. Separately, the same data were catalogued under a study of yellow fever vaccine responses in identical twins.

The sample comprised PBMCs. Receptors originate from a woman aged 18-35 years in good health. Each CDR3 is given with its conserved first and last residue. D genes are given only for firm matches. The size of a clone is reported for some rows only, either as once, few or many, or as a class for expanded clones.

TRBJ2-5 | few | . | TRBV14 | TGTGCCAGCAGCCTTGGGACCCTCTCGACCGAGACCCAGTACTTC | CASSLGTLSTETQYF
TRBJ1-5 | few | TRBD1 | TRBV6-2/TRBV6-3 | TGTGCCAGCAGTTACTCGAGAGTAGGGGGCGACAATCAGCCCCAGCATTTT | CASSYSRVGGDNQPQHF
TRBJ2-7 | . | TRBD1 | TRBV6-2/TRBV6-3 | TGTGCCAGCCTGGACAGGGGGTCCTACGAGCAGTACTTC | CASLDRGSYEQYF
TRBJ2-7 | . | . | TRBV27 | TGTGCCAGCAGTTCTACACGGACCTACGAGCAGTACTTC | CASSSTRTYEQYF
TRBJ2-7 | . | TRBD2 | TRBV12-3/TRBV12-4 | TGTGCCAGCAGTTTAGCGCTAGCGGGGGTCTACGAGCGGTACTTC | CASSLALAGVYERYF
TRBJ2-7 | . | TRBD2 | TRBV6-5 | TGTGCCAGCAGTTACTCTGGGCTAGCGGGAGGTTACTACGAGCAGTACTTC | CASSYSGLAGGYYEQYF
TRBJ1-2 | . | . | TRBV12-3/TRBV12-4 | TGTGCCAGCAGTTTAGCGCCAGGGGAGGCCTATGGCTACACCTTC | CASSLAPGEAYGYTF
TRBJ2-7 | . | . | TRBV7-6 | TGTGCCAGCAGCTTCCCCCCGGGCAGGGATCCCTACGAGCAGTACTTC | CASSFPPGRDPYEQYF
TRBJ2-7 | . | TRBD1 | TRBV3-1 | TGTGCCATCAGTCTTACGGGACAGGGTTTGGGGCGCTCCTACGAGCAGTACTTC | CAISLTGQGLGRSYEQYF
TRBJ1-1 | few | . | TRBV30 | TGTGCCTGGAGGCTCGGTAGTGCGAACACTGAAGCTTTCTTT | CAWRLGSANTEAFF
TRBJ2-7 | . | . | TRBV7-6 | TGTGCCAGCAGCGAGTATTTGGGCTCGGGCCATTACTTC | CASSEYLGSGHYF
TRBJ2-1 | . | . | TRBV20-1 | TGCAGTGCTAGAGATCATAGCGTAAACTACAATGAGCAGTTCTTC | CSARDHSVNYNEQFF
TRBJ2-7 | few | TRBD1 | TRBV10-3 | TGTGCCATCAGTGAGTCTGGGGACAGGGTAACCTACGAGCAGTACTTC | CAISESGDRVTYEQYF
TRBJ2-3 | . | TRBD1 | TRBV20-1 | TGCAGTGCTAACACCGGGACAGAGGGGACAGATACGCAGTATTTT | CSANTGTEGTDTQYF
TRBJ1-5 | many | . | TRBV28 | TGTGCCAGCAGCCTAACCCGGGGCAATCAGCCCCAGCATTTT | CASSLTRGNQPQHF
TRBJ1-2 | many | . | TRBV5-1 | TGCGCCAGCAGCTCCCCCACCGGGACGGCCTACGGCTACACCTTC | CASSSPTGTAYGYTF
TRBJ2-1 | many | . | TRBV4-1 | TGCGCCAGCAGCCAAGATGGAGGGGGGGAAACGGAGCAGTTCTTC | CASSQDGGGETEQFF
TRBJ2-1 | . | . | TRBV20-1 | TGCAGTGCTAGAGCTACAGGGAGCTCCTACAATGAGCAGTTCTTC | CSARATGSSYNEQFF
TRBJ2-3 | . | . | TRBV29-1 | TGCAGCGTTGAAGGACAGAGCACAGATACGCAGTATTTT | CSVEGQSTDTQYF
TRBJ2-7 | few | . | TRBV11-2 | TGTGCCAGCAGTCCCGTGGGGCTCTCACAAAATCCCTACGAGCAGTACTTC | CASSPVGLSQNPYEQYF
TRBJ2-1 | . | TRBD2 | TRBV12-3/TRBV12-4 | TGTGCCAGCACCGCAAATAGCGGGGGGGCCCGTGAGCAGTTCTTC | CASTANSGGAREQFF
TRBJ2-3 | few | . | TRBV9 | TGTGCCAGCAGCATACTGGCTGGGCCCCCCACTAGCACAGATACGCAGTATTTT | CASSILAGPPTSTDTQYF
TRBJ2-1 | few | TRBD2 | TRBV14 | TGTGCCAGCAGCCAAAATTCCCTAGCGGGGTTTCCCGGCTACAATGAGCAGTTCTTC | CASSQNSLAGFPGYNEQFF
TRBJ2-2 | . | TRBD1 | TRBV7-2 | TGTGCCAGCAGACCCCAGAGGAGGACAGGGAACACCGGGGAGCTGTTTTTT | CASRPQRRTGNTGELFF
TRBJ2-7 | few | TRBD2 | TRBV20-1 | TGCAGTGCTAGAGCTAGCGGGAGGACCTACGAGCAGTACTTC | CSARASGRTYEQYF
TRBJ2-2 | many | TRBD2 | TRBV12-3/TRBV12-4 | TGTGCCAGCAGCCCAGCGGGGGGGCCCACCGGGGAGCTGTTTTTT | CASSPAGGPTGELFF
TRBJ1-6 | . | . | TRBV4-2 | TGTGCCAGCAGCCAAGATGGGCAGCCTAATTCACCCCTCCACTTT | CASSQDGQPNSPLHF
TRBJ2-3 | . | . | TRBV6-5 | TGTGCCAGCAGTTACCCCCATCCGGATTACACAGATACGCAGTATTTT | CASSYPHPDYTDTQYF
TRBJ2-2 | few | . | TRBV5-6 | TGTGCCAGCAGCATCCTTTCCGGGGAGCTGTTTTTT | CASSILSGELFF
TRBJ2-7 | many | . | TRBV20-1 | TGCAGTGCTATCGACAGGCTCTACGAGCAGTACTTC | CSAIDRLYEQYF
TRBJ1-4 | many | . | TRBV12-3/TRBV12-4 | TGTGCCAGCACCCTATCGGGAGTAAAACTGTTTTTT | CASTLSGVKLFF
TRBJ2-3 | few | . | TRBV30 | TGTGCCTGGAGCCATCCGGGACTCGGCGTGGATACGCAGTATTTT | CAWSHPGLGVDTQYF
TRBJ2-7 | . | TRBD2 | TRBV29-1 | TGCAGCGTTGCCCCGCGAGCGGGGGGAACCTCCTACGAGCAGTACTTC | CSVAPRAGGTSYEQYF
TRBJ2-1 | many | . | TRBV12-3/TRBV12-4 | TGTGCCAGCAGTTTAGCGAGTCCGCCGAGGGGTGAGCAGTTCTTC | CASSLASPPRGEQFF
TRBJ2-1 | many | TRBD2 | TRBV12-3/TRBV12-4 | TGTGCCAGCAGTGCGAAGGGACTAGTAACTTACAATGAGCAGTTCTTC | CASSAKGLVTYNEQFF
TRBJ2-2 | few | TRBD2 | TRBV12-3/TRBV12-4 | TGTGCCAGCAGTTTATTAACTAGCGGGGGGACCGGGGAGCTGTTTTTT | CASSLLTSGGTGELFF
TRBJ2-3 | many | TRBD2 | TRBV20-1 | TGCAGTGCAAGTCGGGGGGGCCGCACAGATACGCAGTATTTT | CSASRGGRTDTQYF
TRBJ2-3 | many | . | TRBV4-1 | TGCGCCAGCAGCCAAGAAAGGGACCCTCGGATGGATACGCAGTATTTT | CASSQERDPRMDTQYF
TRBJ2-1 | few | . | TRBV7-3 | TGTGCCAGCAGCTTAAACGGGGGCCCAACCAATGAGCAGTTCTTC | CASSLNGGPTNEQFF
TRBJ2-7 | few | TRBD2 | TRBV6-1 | TGTGCCAGCAGTGCCCTAGCGGAGGGCTACGAGCAGTACTTC | CASSALAEGYEQYF
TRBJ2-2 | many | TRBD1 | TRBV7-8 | TGTGCCAGCAGCTTAGCGCGGACAGGGGGCTCCGGGGAGCTGTTTTTT | CASSLARTGGSGELFF
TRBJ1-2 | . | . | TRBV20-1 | TGCAGTGCCATTACTGGGTACAATATTCTAGCTAACTATGGCTACACCTTC | CSAITGYNILANYGYTF
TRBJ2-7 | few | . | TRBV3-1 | TGTGCCAGCAGCCAAGAGTACAGCTACGAGCAGTACTTC | CASSQEYSYEQYF
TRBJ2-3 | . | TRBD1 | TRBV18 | TGTGCCAGCTCACCAAGACAGGGCCCCACAGATACGCAGTATTTT | CASSPRQGPTDTQYF